This T cell receptor beta chain was identified in a study of PD-L1 blockade in urothelial cancer. Sequenced by immunoSEQ multiplex PCR; TCRdb stores in-frame clones only, minus some. Among tens of thousands of clones listed, roughly 84% were seen once. The sample's time point: pretreatment peripheral blood. V was trimmed by 1 base and J by 6 bases, leaving 18 bases between them. The CDR3 loop spans 16 amino acids. CDR1 is SGHRS, CDR2 YFSETQ, per germline. The receptor's source is a woman in her 70s with urothelial cancer. This chain uses TRBV5-1 with TRBJ2-3; D is ambiguous. Sequenced material: PBMCs, taken around atezolizumab (anti-PD-L1) treatment. The CDR3 nucleotides are TGCGCCAGCAGCTTGAGCATGGGCTCGAAGAAGGATACGCAGTATTTT. It codes for CASSLSMGSKKDTQYF.